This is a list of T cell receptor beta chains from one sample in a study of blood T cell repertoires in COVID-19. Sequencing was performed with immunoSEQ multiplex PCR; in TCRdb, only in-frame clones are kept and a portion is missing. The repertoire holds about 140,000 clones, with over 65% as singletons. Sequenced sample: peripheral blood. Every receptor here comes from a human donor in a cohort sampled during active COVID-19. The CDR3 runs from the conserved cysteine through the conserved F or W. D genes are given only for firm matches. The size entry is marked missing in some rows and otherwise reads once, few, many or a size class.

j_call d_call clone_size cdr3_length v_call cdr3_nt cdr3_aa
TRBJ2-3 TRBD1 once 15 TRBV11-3 TGTGCCAGCAGCCGGACAGGGGGCGAGGGAGATACGCAGTATTTT CASSRTGGEGDTQYF
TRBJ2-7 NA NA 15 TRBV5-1 TGCGCCAGCAGCTCAGACTACAGGGCACCCTACGAGCAGTACTTC CASSSDYRAPYEQYF
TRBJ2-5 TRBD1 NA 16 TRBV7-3 TGTGCCAGCAGCTCGGGACAGGGCGGAGGGCGAGAGACCCAGTACTTC CASSSGQGGGRETQYF
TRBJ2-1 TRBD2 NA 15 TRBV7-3 TGTGCCAGCAGCTTAACGACTAGCGGGGTCTATGAGCAGTTCTTC CASSLTTSGVYEQFF
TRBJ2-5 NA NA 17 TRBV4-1 TGCGCCAGCAGCCAAGATCAACTTTCTAGTGCCTCAGAGACCCAGTACTTC CASSQDQLSSASETQYF
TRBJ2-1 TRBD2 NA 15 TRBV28 TGTGCCAGCAGCGGGCGGGGGAGCTCCTACAATGAGCAGTTCTTC CASSGRGSSYNEQFF
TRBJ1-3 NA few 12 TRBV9 TGTGCCTCGTCTCGTAGTGGAAACACCATATATTTT CASSRSGNTIYF
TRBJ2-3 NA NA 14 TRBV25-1 TGTGCCAGCACGGGGAAGTCTAGCACAGATACGCAGTATTTT CASTGKSSTDTQYF
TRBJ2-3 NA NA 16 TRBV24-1 TGTGCCACATCACCCGGGACTCAGACCAGCACAGATACGCAGTATTTT CATSPGTQTSTDTQYF
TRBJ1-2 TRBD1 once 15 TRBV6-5 TGTGCCAGCAGCCGACAGGGGGCGGCCGACTATGGCTACACCTTC CASSRQGAADYGYTF
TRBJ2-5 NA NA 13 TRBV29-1 TGCAGCGTTGACACAGGATTAGGGGAGACCCAGTACTTC CSVDTGLGETQYF
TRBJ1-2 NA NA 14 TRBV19 TGTGCCAGTAGTATGGCGGTCGCCATTTATGGCTACACCTTC CASSMAVAIYGYTF
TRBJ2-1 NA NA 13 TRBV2 TGTGCCAGCAGTGAAGTTAGCAGAGATGAGCAGTTCTTC CASSEVSRDEQFF
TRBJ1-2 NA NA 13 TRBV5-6 TGTGCCAGCAGCTTGGTAGCCAACTATGGCTACACCTTC CASSLVANYGYTF
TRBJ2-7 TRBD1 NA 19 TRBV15 TGTGCCACCAGCAACCCCTCGGGACAGGGTAGCGAGGGGCGACACGAGCAGTACTTC CATSNPSGQGSEGRHEQYF
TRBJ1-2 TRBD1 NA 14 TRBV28 TGTGCCAGCAGTCCGCCCGGGACAGCCTATGGCTACACCTTC CASSPPGTAYGYTF
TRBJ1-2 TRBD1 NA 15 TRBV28 TGTGCCAGCAGTTTGGACGGGACAGGGAACTATGGCTACACCTTC CASSLDGTGNYGYTF
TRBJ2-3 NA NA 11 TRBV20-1 TGCAGCCCCAGTAGCACAGATACGCAGTATTTT CSPSSTDTQYF
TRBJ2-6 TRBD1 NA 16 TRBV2 TGTGCCAGCAGTGGACAGGGGGCGACTGGGGCCAACGTCCTGACTTTC CASSGQGATGANVLTF
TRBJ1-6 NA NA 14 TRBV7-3 TGTGCCAGCAGCCCCGAGGGCCCAGCTTCACCCCTCCACTTT CASSPEGPASPLHF
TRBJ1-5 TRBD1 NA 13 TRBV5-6 TGTGCCAGCAGCCCCGGACAGGGAGAGCCCCAGCATTTT CASSPGQGEPQHF
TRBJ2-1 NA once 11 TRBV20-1 TGCAGTGCTCAACAGAGCAATGAGCAGTTCTTC CSAQQSNEQFF